This is a list of T cell receptor beta chains from one sample in a study of control samples from healthy donors and cancer patients. Some clones are missing from TCRdb's copy, which holds only in-frame ones; the method was immunoSEQ multiplex PCR. The repertoire holds over 150,000 clones, 85% to 95% seen once, with 5.5% to 6% in the top ten. The sample comprised blood. These receptors all come from a man in his forties in good health. The CDR3 runs from the conserved cysteine through the conserved F or W. The D gene is left open where the match is weak. Clone size is shown for a subset of rows, as once, few, many or a class of expanded clone.

len: 14; j_gene: TRBJ2-2; v_gene: TRBV7-3; d_gene: -; abundance: -; CDR3nt: TGTGCCAGCAGCCGAAGCCTGGGGGCCGGGGAGCTGTTTTTT; CDR3aa: CASSRSLGAGELFF
len: 12; j_gene: TRBJ1-4; v_gene: TRBV29-1; d_gene: TRBD1; abundance: -; CDR3nt: TGCAGCGGGACAGGGCTGGGTGAAAAACTGTTTTTT; CDR3aa: CSGTGLGEKLFF
len: 12; j_gene: TRBJ1-5; v_gene: TRBV6-1; d_gene: -; abundance: -; CDR3nt: TGTGCCAGCAGTGATGGTCTTCAGCCCCAGCATTTT; CDR3aa: CASSDGLQPQHF
len: 14; j_gene: TRBJ1-6; v_gene: TRBV7-8; d_gene: -; abundance: -; CDR3nt: TGTGCCAGCAGCCCTCGGAACTATAATTCACCCCTCCACTTT; CDR3aa: CASSPRNYNSPLHF
len: 12; j_gene: TRBJ1-2; v_gene: TRBV5-1; d_gene: TRBD1; abundance: -; CDR3nt: TGCGCCAGCAGCGAAGACAGGGATGGCTACACCTTC; CDR3aa: CASSEDRDGYTF
len: 15; j_gene: TRBJ1-4; v_gene: TRBV19; d_gene: -; abundance: -; CDR3nt: TGTGCCAGTAGTATGAACAGGGCTTCGAATGAAAAACTGTTTTTT; CDR3aa: CASSMNRASNEKLFF
len: 14; j_gene: TRBJ1-1; v_gene: TRBV5-1; d_gene: -; abundance: -; CDR3nt: TGCGCCAGCAGCTTGGAACAGCCGCGCACTGAAGCTTTCTTT; CDR3aa: CASSLEQPRTEAFF
len: 14; j_gene: TRBJ1-2; v_gene: TRBV3-1/TRBV3-2; d_gene: -; abundance: -; CDR3nt: TGTGCCAGCAGCCAAGGGGTAGAGGTATACGGCTACACCTTC; CDR3aa: CASSQGVEVYGYTF
len: 13; j_gene: TRBJ1-1; v_gene: TRBV30; d_gene: -; abundance: once; CDR3nt: TGTGCCTGGAGAGTTCTTGCGAACACTGAAGCTTTCTTT; CDR3aa: CAWRVLANTEAFF
len: 14; j_gene: TRBJ2-5; v_gene: TRBV24-1; d_gene: -; abundance: -; CDR3nt: TGTGCCACCAGTGATTTAAGCAGTGAAGAGACCCAGTACTTC; CDR3aa: CATSDLSSEETQYF
len: 13; j_gene: TRBJ1-6; v_gene: TRBV5-1; d_gene: -; abundance: -; CDR3nt: TGCGCCAGCAGGGACACGGGCAATTCACCCCTCCACTTT; CDR3aa: CASRDTGNSPLHF
len: 15; j_gene: TRBJ1-5; v_gene: TRBV7-2; d_gene: -; abundance: -; CDR3nt: TGTGCCAGCAGCTTAAATCCGGGGGCGAATCAGCCCCAGCATTTT; CDR3aa: CASSLNPGANQPQHF
len: 14; j_gene: TRBJ1-1; v_gene: TRBV7-8; d_gene: -; abundance: -; CDR3nt: TGTGCCAGCAGCTTAGGGACAGCAACTACTGAAGCTTTCTTT; CDR3aa: CASSLGTATTEAFF
len: 14; j_gene: TRBJ1-2; v_gene: TRBV28; d_gene: -; abundance: -; CDR3nt: TGTGCCAGCAGTAACGGAGGGGTTAACTATGGCTACACCTTC; CDR3aa: CASSNGGVNYGYTF
len: 14; j_gene: TRBJ1-2; v_gene: TRBV9; d_gene: -; abundance: -; CDR3nt: TGTGCCAGCAGCGCGGAAGGGTCTACCTATGGCTACACCTTC; CDR3aa: CASSAEGSTYGYTF
len: 14; j_gene: TRBJ1-1; v_gene: TRBV6-5; d_gene: -; abundance: -; CDR3nt: TGTGCCAGCAGTTACTCCCCCGCGAACACTGAAGCTTTCTTT; CDR3aa: CASSYSPANTEAFF
len: 15; j_gene: TRBJ2-1; v_gene: TRBV9; d_gene: TRBD1; abundance: -; CDR3nt: TGTGCCAGCAGCGTAGAAGGGACAGGGGGGGATGAGCAGTTCTTC; CDR3aa: CASSVEGTGGDEQFF
len: 13; j_gene: TRBJ1-1; v_gene: TRBV7-3; d_gene: -; abundance: -; CDR3nt: TGTGCCAGCAGCGAGGGGGGATCGACTGAAGCTTTCTTT; CDR3aa: CASSEGGSTEAFF
len: 14; j_gene: TRBJ1-2; v_gene: TRBV2; d_gene: -; abundance: -; CDR3nt: TGTGCCAGCAGGGTAACGTCGGAAAACTATGGCTACACCTTC; CDR3aa: CASRVTSENYGYTF
len: 9; j_gene: TRBJ1-2; v_gene: TRBV20-1; d_gene: -; abundance: -; CDR3nt: TGCAGTGCGCTAAATGGCTACACCTTC; CDR3aa: CSALNGYTF
len: 13; j_gene: TRBJ1-6; v_gene: TRBV7-2; d_gene: -; abundance: -; CDR3nt: TGTGCCAGCAGCTTTAGTATGTATTCACCCCTCCACTTT; CDR3aa: CASSFSMYSPLHF
len: 16; j_gene: TRBJ2-2; v_gene: TRBV19; d_gene: TRBD2; abundance: -; CDR3nt: TGTGCCAGTAGTACCCAGCTAGCGGGGAGGGGCGGGGAGCTGTTTTTT; CDR3aa: CASSTQLAGRGGELFF
len: 14; j_gene: TRBJ1-1; v_gene: TRBV2; d_gene: -; abundance: -; CDR3nt: TGTGCCAGCCTTCATATCGGCTTGAACACTGAAGCTTTCTTT; CDR3aa: CASLHIGLNTEAFF
len: 13; j_gene: TRBJ1-2; v_gene: TRBV10-2; d_gene: -; abundance: -; CDR3nt: TGCGCCAGCTCCGACCAGCCGGAGTATGGCTACACCTTC; CDR3aa: CASSDQPEYGYTF
len: 11; j_gene: TRBJ1-2; v_gene: TRBV4-1; d_gene: -; abundance: -; CDR3nt: TGCGCCAGCAGCCAGGGGGGGGCTGGGCTCTTC; CDR3aa: CASSQGGAGLF
len: 14; j_gene: TRBJ1-2; v_gene: TRBV7-2; d_gene: TRBD1; abundance: once; CDR3nt: TGTGCCAGCAGCCTCGACAGGGAGATCTATGGCTACACCTTC; CDR3aa: CASSLDREIYGYTF
len: 15; j_gene: TRBJ2-7; v_gene: TRBV6-2/TRBV6-3; d_gene: -; abundance: -; CDR3nt: TGTGCCAGCAGTTACTCGTGGGGAGGAGACTACGAGCAGTACTTC; CDR3aa: CASSYSWGGDYEQYF
len: 16; j_gene: TRBJ1-5; v_gene: TRBV24-1; d_gene: -; abundance: -; CDR3nt: TGTGCCACCAGTGATCAGCAGCTTTATAGCAATCAGCCCCAGCATTTT; CDR3aa: CATSDQQLYSNQPQHF
len: 14; j_gene: TRBJ1-4; v_gene: TRBV5-1; d_gene: -; abundance: -; CDR3nt: TGCGCCAGCAGCTCCCCACCAGACAGGACAAAACTGTTTTTT; CDR3aa: CASSSPPDRTKLFF
len: 16; j_gene: TRBJ2-1; v_gene: TRBV15; d_gene: TRBD2; abundance: -; CDR3nt: TGTGCCACCAGCAGAGAGGGACTAGCGGGGGCCGGTGAGCAGTTCTTC; CDR3aa: CATSREGLAGAGEQFF
len: 18; j_gene: TRBJ1-4; v_gene: TRBV5-1; d_gene: TRBD1; abundance: -; CDR3nt: TGCGCCAGCAGCTTGCTTCCGACAGGGCTGTCAACTAATGAAAAACTGTTTTTT; CDR3aa: CASSLLPTGLSTNEKLFF
len: 17; j_gene: TRBJ1-2; v_gene: TRBV7-8; d_gene: TRBD1; abundance: -; CDR3nt: TGTGCCAGCAGCTTCAGACAGGGAGGTGGAGGGGACTATGGCTACACCTTC; CDR3aa: CASSFRQGGGGDYGYTF
len: 17; j_gene: TRBJ1-6; v_gene: TRBV5-6; d_gene: -; abundance: -; CDR3nt: TGTGCCAGCAGCTCCTTTGGACCGAGCTCCTATAATTCACCCCTCCACTTT; CDR3aa: CASSSFGPSSYNSPLHF
len: 14; j_gene: TRBJ1-1; v_gene: TRBV7-8; d_gene: -; abundance: -; CDR3nt: TGTGCCAGCAGCTTAGCGGGGCCGAACACTGAAGCTTTCTTT; CDR3aa: CASSLAGPNTEAFF
len: 13; j_gene: TRBJ2-7; v_gene: TRBV11-3; d_gene: TRBD1; abundance: -; CDR3nt: TGTGCCAGCAACGGCAGGGGGTATTACGAGCAGTACTTC; CDR3aa: CASNGRGYYEQYF
len: 15; j_gene: TRBJ1-2; v_gene: TRBV4-1; d_gene: -; abundance: -; CDR3nt: TGCGCCAGCAGAGAAAGACAGAGACCCAACTATGGCTACACCTTC; CDR3aa: CASRERQRPNYGYTF
len: 14; j_gene: TRBJ1-2; v_gene: TRBV29-1; d_gene: -; abundance: -; CDR3nt: TGCAGCGTTGCGCCAGCCGTATGGAACTATGGCTACACCTTC; CDR3aa: CSVAPAVWNYGYTF
len: 15; j_gene: TRBJ1-4; v_gene: TRBV6-5; d_gene: -; abundance: -; CDR3nt: TGTGCCAGCAGTTTAAGGCCGCGCCCTAATGAAAAACTGTTTTTT; CDR3aa: CASSLRPRPNEKLFF
len: 15; j_gene: TRBJ2-5; v_gene: TRBV18; d_gene: -; abundance: -; CDR3nt: TGTGCCAGCTCACCACAGAAGGGGCCCCAAGAGACCCAGTACTTC; CDR3aa: CASSPQKGPQETQYF
len: 16; j_gene: TRBJ2-1; v_gene: TRBV4-3; d_gene: TRBD2; abundance: -; CDR3nt: TGCGCCAGCAGCCTGTTTCTAGCGGGGTTCTACAATGAGCAGTTCTTC; CDR3aa: CASSLFLAGFYNEQFF
len: 12; j_gene: TRBJ2-7; v_gene: TRBV11-3; d_gene: TRBD1; abundance: -; CDR3nt: TGTGCCAGCAGCTTCCCAGGGGGCGAGCAGTACTTC; CDR3aa: CASSFPGGEQYF
len: 13; j_gene: TRBJ1-2; v_gene: TRBV7-2; d_gene: -; abundance: -; CDR3nt: TGTGCCAGCAGCTCCCGGACAGATTATGGCTACACCTTC; CDR3aa: CASSSRTDYGYTF
len: 14; j_gene: TRBJ1-3; v_gene: TRBV7-2; d_gene: -; abundance: -; CDR3nt: TGTGCCAGCAGCCCACAGGGAACTGGAAACACCATATATTTT; CDR3aa: CASSPQGTGNTIYF
len: 15; j_gene: TRBJ1-2; v_gene: TRBV9; d_gene: -; abundance: -; CDR3nt: TGTGCCAGCAGCGTAGAGGGCAGACCAAAAAATGGCTACACCTTC; CDR3aa: CASSVEGRPKNGYTF
len: 14; j_gene: TRBJ1-2; v_gene: TRBV10-3; d_gene: -; abundance: -; CDR3nt: TGTGCCATCAGTGAGCCTACAGGAGGGAGAGGCTACACCTTC; CDR3aa: CAISEPTGGRGYTF